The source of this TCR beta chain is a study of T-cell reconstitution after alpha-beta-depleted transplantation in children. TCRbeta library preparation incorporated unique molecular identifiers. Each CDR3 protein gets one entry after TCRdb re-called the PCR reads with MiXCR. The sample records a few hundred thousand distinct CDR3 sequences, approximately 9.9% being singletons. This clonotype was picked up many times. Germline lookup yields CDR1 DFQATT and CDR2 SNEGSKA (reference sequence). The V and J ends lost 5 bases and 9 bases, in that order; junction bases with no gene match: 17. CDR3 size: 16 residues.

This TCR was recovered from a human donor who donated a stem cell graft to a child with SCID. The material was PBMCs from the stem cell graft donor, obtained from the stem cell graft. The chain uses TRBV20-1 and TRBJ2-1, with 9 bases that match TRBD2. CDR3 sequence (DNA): TGCAGTGCTGAAGGCCTAGCGGGGAGTCTTTATCGTGAGCAGTTCTTC. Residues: CSAEGLAGSLYREQFF.